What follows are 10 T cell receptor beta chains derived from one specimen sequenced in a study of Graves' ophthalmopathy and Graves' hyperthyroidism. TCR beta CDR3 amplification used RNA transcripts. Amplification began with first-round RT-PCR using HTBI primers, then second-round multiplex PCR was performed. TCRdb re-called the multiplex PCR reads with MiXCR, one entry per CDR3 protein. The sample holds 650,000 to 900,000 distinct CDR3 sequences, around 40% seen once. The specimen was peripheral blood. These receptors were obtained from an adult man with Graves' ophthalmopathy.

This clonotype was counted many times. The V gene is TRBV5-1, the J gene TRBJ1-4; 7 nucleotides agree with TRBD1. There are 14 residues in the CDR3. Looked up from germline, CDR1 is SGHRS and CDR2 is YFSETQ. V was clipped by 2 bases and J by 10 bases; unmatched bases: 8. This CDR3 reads CASSFDRDVGKLFF. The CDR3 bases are TGCGCCAGCAGCTTCGACAGGGATGTCGGAAAACTGTTTTTT. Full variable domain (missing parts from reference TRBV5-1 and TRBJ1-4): KAGVTQTPRYLIKTRGQQVTLSCSPISGHRSVSWYQQTPGQGLQFLFEYFSETQRNKGNFPGRFSGRQFSNSRSEMNVSTLELGDSALYLCASSFDRDVGKLFFGSGTQLSVL.

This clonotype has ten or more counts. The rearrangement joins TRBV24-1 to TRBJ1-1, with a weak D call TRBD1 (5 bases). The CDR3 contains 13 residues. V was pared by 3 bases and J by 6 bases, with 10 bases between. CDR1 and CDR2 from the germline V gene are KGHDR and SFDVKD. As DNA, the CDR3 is TGTGCCACCAGTGATATTTGGGGGTCTGAAGCTTTCTTT. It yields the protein CATSDIWGSEAFF.

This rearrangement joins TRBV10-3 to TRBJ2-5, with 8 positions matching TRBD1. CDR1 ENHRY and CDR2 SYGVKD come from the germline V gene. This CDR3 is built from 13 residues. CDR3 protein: CVISGQGSETQYF. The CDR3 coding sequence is TGTGTTATCAGCGGACAGGGAAGCGAGACCCAGTACTTC.

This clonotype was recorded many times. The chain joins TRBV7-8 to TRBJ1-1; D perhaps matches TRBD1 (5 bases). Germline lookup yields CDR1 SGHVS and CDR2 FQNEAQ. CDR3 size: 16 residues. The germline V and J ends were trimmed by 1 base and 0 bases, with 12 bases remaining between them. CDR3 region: CASSLVSGNMNTEAFF. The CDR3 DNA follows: TGTGCCAGCAGCTTAGTCTCAGGGAACATGAACACTGAAGCTTTCTTT. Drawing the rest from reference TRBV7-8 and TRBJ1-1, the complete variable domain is GAGVSQSPRYKVAKRGQDVALRCDPISGHVSLFWYQQALGQGPEFLTYFQNEAQLDKSGLPSDRFFAERPEGSVSTLKIQRTQQEDSAVYLCASSLVSGNMNTEAFFGQGTRLTVV.

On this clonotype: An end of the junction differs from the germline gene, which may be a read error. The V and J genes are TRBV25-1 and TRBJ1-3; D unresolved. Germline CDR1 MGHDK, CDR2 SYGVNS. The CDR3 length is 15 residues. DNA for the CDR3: TGTGCCAGCAGTGAACACACGGGTGCTGGAAACACCATATACTTT. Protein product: CASSEHTGAGNTIYF.

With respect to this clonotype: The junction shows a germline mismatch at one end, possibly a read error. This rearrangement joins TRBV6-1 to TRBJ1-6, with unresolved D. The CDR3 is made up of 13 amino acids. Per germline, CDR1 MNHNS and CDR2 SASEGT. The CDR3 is CAISVRPDSPLHF. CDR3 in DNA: TGTGCCATCAGTGTTCGGCCTGATTCACCCCTCCACTTT.

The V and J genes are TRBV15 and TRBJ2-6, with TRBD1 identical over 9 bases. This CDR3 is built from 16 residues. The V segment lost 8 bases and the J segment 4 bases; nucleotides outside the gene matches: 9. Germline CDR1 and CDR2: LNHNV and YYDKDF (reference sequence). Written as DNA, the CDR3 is TGTGCCACCCAACGGTCCGGGACAGGGGGGGCCAACGTCCTGACTTTC. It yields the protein CATQRSGTGGANVLTF.

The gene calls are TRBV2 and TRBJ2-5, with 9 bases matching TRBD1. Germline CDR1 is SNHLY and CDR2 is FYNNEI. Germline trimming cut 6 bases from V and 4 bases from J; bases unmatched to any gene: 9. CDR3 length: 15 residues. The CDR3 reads CASRTDRGIGETQYF. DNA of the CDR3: TGTGCCAGCAGGACGGACAGGGGCATAGGAGAGACCCAGTACTTC.

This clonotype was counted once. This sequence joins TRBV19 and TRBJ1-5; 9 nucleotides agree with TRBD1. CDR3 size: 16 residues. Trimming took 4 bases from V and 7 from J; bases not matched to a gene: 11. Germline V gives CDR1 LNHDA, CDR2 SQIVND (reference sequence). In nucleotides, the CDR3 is TGTGCCAGTAGTACACAGGGGGCGTACAGCGAGCAGCCCCAGCATTTT. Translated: CASSTQGAYSEQPQHF.

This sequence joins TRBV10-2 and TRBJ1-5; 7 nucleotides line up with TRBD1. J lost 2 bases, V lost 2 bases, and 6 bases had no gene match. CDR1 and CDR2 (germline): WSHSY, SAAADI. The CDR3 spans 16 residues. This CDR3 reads CASSEPGQGGNQPQHF. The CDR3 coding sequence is TGCGCCAGCAGTGAGCCTGGGCAGGGGGGCAATCAGCCCCAGCATTTT.